These 23 T cell receptor beta chains share one sample of origin, sequenced in a study of siplizumab effects on memory and regulatory T cells. Produced via immunoSEQ multiplex PCR; TCRdb's table is partial and in-frame only. The top ten hold 12% of the sample, which has 100,000 or so clones, around nine tenths seen once. Sample: non-Treg CD4+ T cells sorted from blood. The origin of the receptors is a human donor in good health.

This clone has only one observation. The CDR3 DNA reads as TGTGCCAGCACAAAGAAGGGGGGAAGCCTCTCTGAAGCTTTCTTT. Protein: CASTKKGGSLSEAFF. V and J are TRBV6-5 and TRBJ1-1, with a weak D call TRBD1 (6 bases). Germline CDR1 reads MNHEY; CDR2 reads SVGAGI. The CDR3 contains 15 residues. V shed 7 bases and J shed 6 bases, with 21 bases lying between them.

With respect to this clone: The sample holds other DNA sequences that translate to the same CDR3. In DNA, the CDR3 is TGCGCCACAAGCTTGGCAGGTGGCAACTATGGCTACACCTTC. It translates to CATSLAGGNYGYTF. This chain connects TRBV5-1 to TRBJ1-2; D not resolved. Germline CDR1 reads SGHRS; CDR2 reads YFSETQ. This CDR3 region has 14 residues. The V gene lost 9 bases and the J gene lost 2 bases, with 17 bases spanning the gap.

The genes are TRBV5-6 and TRBJ1-2; D not certain. CDR3 size: 13 residues. V was cut by 10 bases and J by 4 bases, with 17 bases left in between. Germline values: CDR1 SGHDT, CDR2 YYEEEE. The CDR3 nucleotides read TGTGCCTGCCGTGGGTGGGGAAGCTATGGCTACACCTTC. Translated, it gives CACRGWGSYGYTF.

The chain employs TRBV28 and TRBJ2-7; D possibly corresponds to TRBD2 (5 bases). Germline V CDR1 and CDR2: MDHEN, SYDVKM. V was trimmed by 4 bases and J by 5 bases, leaving 9 bases between them. This CDR3 has 12 residues. CDR3 nucleotides: TGTGCCAGCAGTTCCGAGGGAAACGAGCAGTACTTC. It translates to CASSSEGNEQYF.

The chain has TRBV19 and TRBJ2-3; 8 nucleotides line up with TRBD1. Germline V gene sequence: CDR1 LNHDA, CDR2 SQIVND (reference sequence). The CDR3 covers 15 residues. J was trimmed by 1 base and V by 5 bases; bases with no gene match: 5. The CDR3 region has the DNA TGTGCCAGTAGTTCCGGGGACAGGCGCACAGATACGCAGTATTTT. Amino acid sequence: CASSSGDRRTDTQYF. The full variable domain, completed using reference TRBV19 and TRBJ2-3, is DGGITQSPKYLFRKEGQNVTLSCEQNLNHDAMYWYRQDPGQGLRLIYYSQIVNDFQKGDIAEGYSVSREKKESFPLTVTSAQKNPTAFYLCASSSGDRRTDTQYFGPGTRLTVL.

As to this clone: Other DNA sequences in the same sample also yield this CDR3. The chain is built from TRBV20-1 and TRBJ2-5; D possibly corresponds to TRBD1 (5 bases). The germline V gene has CDR1 DFQATT and CDR2 SNEGSKA (reference sequence). This CDR3 spans 11 amino acids. Trimming removed 6 bases from V and 5 bases from J, with 10 bases in between. CDR3 residues: CSARGLETQYF. The CDR3 DNA sequence: TGCAGTGCAAGGGGCCTTGAGACCCAGTACTTC.

This rearrangement joins TRBV7-2 to TRBJ1-4, with D possibly being TRBD1 (5 bases). Trimming pared 5 bases from V and 5 bases from J, leaving 18 bases between. Germline CDR1 reads SGHTA; CDR2 reads FQGNSA. The CDR3 has 16 amino acids. CDR3 sequence (DNA): TGTGCCAGCAGCCTCCTGGGGGGTAGGACGAATGAAAAACTGTTTTTT. Its protein product is CASSLLGGRTNEKLFF.

J is TRBJ2-2 and V is TRBV11-3; possible D gene TRBD2, 5 bases. This CDR3 region has 13 residues. Deletions cut 5 bases from V and 4 bases from J, with 8 bases between. Germline CDR1 SGHNT, CDR2 YENEEA. As DNA, the CDR3 is TGTGCCAGCAGCCGGGGATCCACCGGGGAGCTGTTTTTT. Its protein is CASSRGSTGELFF.

V usage is TRBV5-6 and J usage is TRBJ2-7; possible D gene TRBD2, 5 bases. The length of the CDR3 is 12 residues. The V gene lost 10 bases and the J gene lost 7 bases, with 18 bases spanning the gap. Germline values: CDR1 SGHDT, CDR2 YYEEEE. The CDR3 nucleotides are TGTGCCTCCCGGGGATTGGGCCAGGAGCAGTACTTC. Encoded protein: CASRGLGQEQYF. Supplemented by reference TRBV5-6 and TRBJ2-7, the full variable domain reads DAGVTQSPTHLIKTRGQQVTLRCSPKSGHDTVSWYQQALGQGPQFIFQYYEEEERQRGNFPDRFSGHQFPNYSSELNVNALLLGDSALYLCASRGLGQEQYFGPGTRLTVT.

The chain joins TRBV5-4 to TRBJ2-5; possible D gene TRBD2, 5 bases. Trimming removed 9 bases at V and 2 bases at J, with 14 bases between. The CDR3 consists of 13 residues. Germline CDR1 is SGHNT and CDR2 is YYREEE (reference sequence). The chain's CDR3 is CAITRTVQETQYF. DNA for the CDR3: TGTGCCATTACGAGGACTGTTCAAGAGACCCAGTACTTC.

CDR3: CASRPRGRTDTQYF. The CDR3 bases are TGTGCCAGCAGGCCGAGGGGGCGTACAGATACGCAGTATTTT. The chain employs TRBV6-1 and TRBJ2-3, with 7 nucleotides matching TRBD1. Germline CDR1 is MNHNS and CDR2 is SASEGT. J gave up 3 bases and V 6 bases, and 6 bases lay outside the gene matches. The CDR3 has 14 amino acids.

V usage is TRBV15 and J usage is TRBJ2-3, with 9 bases matching TRBD2. The CDR3 sequence is 18 residues long. With V trimmed by 4 bases and J by 2 bases, 13 bases remained unmatched. The germline V gene encodes CDR1 LNHNV and CDR2 YYDKDF (reference sequence). This CDR3 is CATSTSFSSGGYTDTQYF. Written as DNA, the CDR3 is TGTGCCACCAGCACCTCTTTTAGTAGCGGGGGTTACACAGATACGCAGTATTTT. The full variable domain, in which reference TRBV15 and TRBJ2-3 provide the parts outside the CDR3, is DAMVIQNPRYQVTQFGKPVTLSCSQTLNHNVMYWYQQKSSQAPKLLFHYYDKDFNNEADTPDNFQSRRPNTSFCFLDIRSPGLGDTAMYLCATSTSFSSGGYTDTQYFGPGTRLTVL.

The chain combines TRBV30 with TRBJ2-1; 8 bases fit TRBD1. V was pared by 3 bases and J by 8 bases, with 3 bases of the junction left unmatched. The CDR3 has 12 amino acids. Germline CDR1 is GTSNPN and CDR2 is SVGIG (reference sequence). The CDR3 nucleotides are TGTGCCTGGAGGGACAGGGCTGATGAGCAGTTCTTC. Encoded protein: CAWRDRADEQFF.

The chain joins TRBV10-3 to TRBJ2-3; 10 nucleotides agree with TRBD2. This CDR3 spans 14 amino acids. Trimming cost V 7 bases and J 4 bases; bases outside gene matches: 5. CDR1 ENHRY and CDR2 SYGVKD come from the germline V gene. The CDR3 DNA reads as TGTGCCATCAACCTAGCGGGAGCCTCAGATACGCAGTATTTT. It codes for CAINLAGASDTQYF.

CDR3 sequence (DNA): TGTGCCAGCAGCTACCAGGGACAGCCAACAGATACGCAGTATTTT. Translating it yields CASSYQGQPTDTQYF. This rearrangement joins TRBV7-2 to TRBJ2-3; 7 bases map to TRBD1. J was trimmed by 3 bases and V by 4 bases; bases with no gene match: 7. Germline loops: CDR1 SGHTA, CDR2 FQGNSA. CDR3 length: 15 amino acids.

The chain is built from TRBV7-3 and TRBJ2-2, with TRBD2 identical over 11 bases. Germline values: CDR1 SGHTA, CDR2 FQGTGA. After removal of 5 bases from V and 5 bases from J, the junction contained 4 bases not matched to a gene. This CDR3 is built from 15 residues. The CDR3 DNA reads TGTGCCAGCAGCCTAGCGGGAGGAATTACCGGGGAGCTGTTTTTT. Translated: CASSLAGGITGELFF.

This chain connects TRBV7-2 to TRBJ2-5; the D is unclear. The CDR3 is made up of 15 amino acids. Trimming shortened V by 2 bases and J by 5 bases, and 15 bases separated the two germline ends. CDR1 and CDR2 (germline): SGHTA, FQGNSA. The CDR3 reads CASSLSAHKWETQYF. Here the CDR3 DNA reads TGTGCCAGCAGCTTATCAGCACATAAGTGGGAGACCCAGTACTTC. Full variable domain (rest looked up from reference TRBV7-2 and TRBJ2-5): GAGVSQSPSNKVTEKGKDVELRCDPISGHTALYWYRQSLGQGLEFLIYFQGNSAPDKSGLPSDRFSAERTGGSVSTLTIQRTQQEDSAVYLCASSLSAHKWETQYFGPGTRLLVL.

The chain uses TRBV28 and TRBJ1-2, with 9 bases lining up with TRBD1. There are 13 residues in the CDR3. V shed 6 bases, J shed 5 bases, and the junction held 4 bases outside the gene matches. Per germline, CDR1 MDHEN and CDR2 SYDVKM. The chain's CDR3 is CASRTGTGYGYTF. CDR3 DNA sequence: TGTGCCAGCAGAACCGGGACAGGGTATGGCTACACCTTC.

The V and J genes are TRBV11-2 and TRBJ2-7; unclear D gene. This CDR3 spans 13 amino acids. Germline CDR1 is SGHAT and CDR2 is FQNNGV. Trimming removed 3 bases at V and 2 bases at J, with 8 bases between. CDR3 bases: TGTGCCAGCAGCTTGGAACAGACCTACGAGCAGTACTTC. Amino acids: CASSLEQTYEQYF.

The chain joins TRBV27 to TRBJ1-1; the match to TRBD1 covers 10 bases. Germline V lookup: CDR1 MNHEY, CDR2 SMNVEV (reference sequence). The CDR3 spans 15 residues. After removal of 5 bases from V and 1 base from J, the junction contained 4 bases not matched to a gene. CDR3 protein: CASSPWTGGNTEAFF. CDR3 coding DNA: TGTGCCAGCAGTCCGTGGACAGGGGGGAACACTGAAGCTTTCTTT.

This clone was observed at least ten times. This chain joins TRBV29-1 and TRBJ1-1, with D possibly TRBD1 on 5 matching bases. The CDR3 is made up of 14 amino acids. CDR1 is SQVTM, CDR2 ANQGSEA, per germline. The germline V and J ends were trimmed by 4 bases and 0 bases, with 12 bases remaining between them. CDR3 loop: CSVGIGGVNTEAFF. The CDR3 nucleotides read TGCAGCGTTGGGATCGGAGGGGTGAACACTGAAGCTTTCTTT. Full variable domain (rest looked up from reference TRBV29-1 and TRBJ1-1): SAVISQKPSRDICQRGTSLTIQCQVDSQVTMMFWYRQQPGQSLTLIATANQGSEATYESGFVIDKFPISRPNLTFSTLTVSNMSPEDSSIYLCSVGIGGVNTEAFFGQGTRLTVV.

This clone was detected once. The chain has TRBV7-2 and TRBJ1-3; TRBD1 is a possible D gene (5 bases). The ends were cut back, 1 base at V and 7 bases at J, with 11 bases in the middle. Germline V CDR1 and CDR2: SGHTA, FQGNSA. The CDR3 is 14 amino acids. The CDR3 DNA reads as TGTGCCAGCAGCTTAGTAAGCAGGGATAACACCATATATTTT. This translates into CASSLVSRDNTIYF.

The chain links TRBV5-8 to TRBJ1-1; D is undetermined. The CDR3 extends over 15 amino acids. The germline V gene encodes CDR1 SGHTS and CDR2 YDEGEE. V lost 2 bases and J 2 bases, leaving 13 bases between the germline ends. The CDR3: CASSFRGLRNTEAFF. The CDR3 nucleotides read TGTGCCAGCAGCTTTCGGGGATTGAGAAACACTGAAGCTTTCTTT.